This entry features one T cell receptor (beta chain) sequence. This clone was observed a handful of times. No antigen is known for it. No base qualities exist here, and no much larger clone lies one base off it. The library was produced with the immunoSEQ multiplex PCR assay. A mixture of 60 forward primers for TCR Vbeta segments and 13 reverse primers for TCR Jbeta segments was used in the multiplex PCR. Amplification of the CDR3 region of rearranged TCR beta genes was performed with a multiplex PCR assay on genomic DNA. On the Illumina HiSeq System, the amplified TCR beta libraries were sequenced as 87-base-pair reads. In the original analysis: Across the 640 or so repertoires, a later analysis counted 60 million to 90 million unique TCR beta chains, 9.5 million to 13 million of which were shared by at least two donors. To remove PCR and sequencing errors, raw reads were error-corrected and collapsed into unique sequences using a nearest-neighbor algorithm that merged closely related sequences. CDR3 sequences were aligned to IMGT reference sequences to assign V, D and J gene segments. For a sequence to be retained, at least a six-nucleotide match to both a V gene segment and a J gene segment was required. Rearrangements were called productive when the CDR3 lacked stop codons and stayed in frame with V and J; all others were non-productive. Following IMGT convention, CDR3 was defined as the stretch from the second conserved V-encoded cysteine up to the conserved J-encoded phenylalanine. In an earlier analysis of around 540 of the donors, sequences lacking an unambiguous match to a single V gene segment were excluded. In an earlier analysis of a few hundred of the donors, V segments were called functional above 56.7% productive rearrangements and were called segregating when the between-donor standard deviation exceeded 5%. A statistical classification framework was built for diagnosing cytomegalovirus status from the catalog of TCR beta chain sequences. V and J gene assignment, in a later analysis, came from comparing TCR nucleotide sequences with IMGT/GENE-DB human TR gene sequences. Using the TCRdist pipeline, a later analysis assigned CDR3 sequences along with most-parsimonious VDJ recombination scenarios. In a later analysis, every TCR beta chain was defined by the combination of its CDR3 amino acid sequence and its V-gene family, and reads without a unique V-gene family were dropped. As a way to deal with suspected cross-contamination and a sequencing artifact, a later analysis dropped 450 to 700 nucleotide sequences that were highly shared and had low generation probability. A later analysis calculated a clonal expansion index for each public chain from normalized within-repertoire ranks of inferred template counts. In a later analysis, generation probabilities were computed using a VDJ recombination model fitted to out-of-frame rearrangements, and the results were checked against IGoR. A later analysis scored TCR-TCR, TCR-HLA and TCR-CMV co-occurrence with hypergeometric tests, applying a repertoire-size bias correction to TCR pairs. A later analysis estimated false discovery rates by permuting HLA or CMV assignments 20 times. In a later analysis, co-occurring TCRs were grouped using DBSCAN, and TCRdist sequence similarity was added for clustering within HLA-allele-positive subsets. Co-occurrence clustering excluded repertoires with fewer than 30,000 or more than 120,000 public chains, plus five with anomalous nucleotide sharing. TCRdb mirrors the immuneACCESS table, restricted to in-frame sequences. Some clones are absent from its copies; in checked studies, under half trace to an unresolved V gene, and the reason for the others is unknown. V and J calls and clone size are copied from that table; D and trimming were computed from the DNA. The table for this sample lists roughly 130,000 clones; around 67% of them were counted only once. The biggest ten clones account for 2% to 2.5% of the sample.

The CDR3 sequence holds 16 residues, the cysteine and phenylalanine included. Kept here is only the CDR3 DNA, which spans 48 bases and is read in frame from base 1. Unmatched junction bases come to 4, with V trimmed by 3 bases and J by 3 bases. In the germline V gene, CDR1 corresponds to KGHSH and CDR2 to LQKENI. In total, roughly 710 healthy bone marrow donors made up the cohort. At the time of sampling, all cohort members were nominally healthy, though unrecorded immune exposures were likely present. The donor tested CMV seropositive and was one of the 289 seropositive cohort members. Each donor provided a peripheral blood sample, and peripheral blood mononuclear cells were used for TCR beta sequencing. The Qiagen DNeasy Blood Extraction Kit was used to extract genomic DNA from the blood cell samples. This sample is drawn from a study of cytomegalovirus exposure and HLA in healthy donors listed by TCRdb under 2017. Background for the entire study: An earlier analysis of roughly 630 of the donors reported about 290 Gb of sequence data and roughly 110 million unique TCR beta sequences from 190 million or so T cells. An early release covering just under 650 HLA-typed donors comprised approximately 300 gigabases of sequencing data and 65 million to 100 million unique TCR sequences. The genetic ancestry cluster associated with self-reported Caucasian donors included 81% of the 398 genotyped donors. The aim of the study was to test whether cataloging public T cell receptors could identify signatures of past pathogen exposure. The T cell repertoires of under 700 subjects were profiled by immunosequencing and related to cytomegalovirus serostatus. In addition to the first cohort of roughly 670 subjects, a separate validation cohort of some 120 different subjects was used. To predict cytomegalovirus infection status, the study brought together high-throughput TCR immunosequencing, statistical association of individual TCRs with disease status, and machine learning. A later analysis re-analyzed previously published TCR beta repertoires from 600 to 850 donors and added high-resolution HLA genotyping to study TCR occurrence patterns. The later analysis used no new phenotypic data to find candidate immune exposures, relying instead on TCR beta sequences and their occurrence across donors. An earlier analysis of some 600 of the donors applied high-throughput TCR beta sequencing to assess whether each TCR beta V gene segment acted as functional or pseudogenic. Donor age, sex, ethnicity and CMV serostatus were compiled alongside the repertoire data. A later genetic analysis used genome-wide SNP genotypes for 398 of the 666 donors, treating that subset as a discovery cohort. Every discovery cohort repertoire had been produced on one sequencing platform. HLA typing covered class I and class II loci at four-digit resolution. The number of donors typed differed by locus, with about 620-630 for A, B, C, DRB1 and DQB1, around 560 for DQA1, some 570 for DPA1, and over 400 for DPB1. Because of strong linkage in the cohort, five DR-DQ haplotypes were treated as single units for association and clustering. Across approximately 400 genotyped donors of the cohort, an average of roughly 250,000 unique TCR beta nucleotide sequences per donor were sequenced, and roughly 20% of those sequences were non-productive.

The paper as a whole reports these results and caveats: Specific HLA alleles were associated with some 15,000 TCR beta sequences at a false discovery rate of 0.05 in a later analysis. Roughly uniform sequencing depth across donors was assumed in presence/absence analyses, although this assumption may not hold. Correlated functional status among segregating V segments might be attributable to linkage disequilibrium, but an unknown experimental factor could not be ruled out. In a later analysis, most CMV-associated TCR beta chains were found to appear HLA-restricted, with HLA associations seemingly driven largely by CMV exposure. This cohort had only TCR beta chains sequenced, and the lack of alpha or paired-chain data limited which features could be detected. CMV serostatus was the only immune exposure information available for the cohort. A further reported finding was that TCR beta sequences accurately predicted the HLA-A and HLA-B alleles for most subjects in the first cohort. In a later genetic analysis, a missense DCLRE1C variant was associated with V-gene and J-gene trimming of TCR beta chains, and the association was replicated in an independent cohort. It was suggested by the authors that the approach could potentially be generalized to other disease states and immunological phenotypes. The sequencing pipeline was judged likely to have produced a cluster of highly shared sequence variants as a technical artifact. The earlier analysis of 587 of the donors excluded about 16 rarely observed V segments, including chromosome 9 orphons, because counts were too low. According to a later analysis, TCR association rates differed among HLA loci, with DRB1 alleles showing the most associated TCRs and HLA-C alleles showing the fewest. Assigning TCR associations to individual alleles was difficult when HLA alleles, especially DR and DQ, strongly co-occurred. An earlier analysis of approximately 600 of the donors showed that most TCR beta V segments appeared in productive rearrangements either about 87% or about 30% of the time, which broadly matched IMGT annotations. A later genetic analysis reported fewer N-insertions in productive TCRs among donors in an Asian-associated ancestry cluster than the roughly 620-donor mean. Because HLA typing was unavailable for some donors at each locus, only the typed subset was used in association tests. The study listed 150 to 200 TCR beta chains as associated with cytomegalovirus. The classifier was reported to diagnose cytomegalovirus status with high specificity and sensitivity in both the original and validation cohorts. While some public TCRs were present in many individuals, most TCR sequences turned up only very rarely across donors. A few of the identified cytomegalovirus-associated TCR beta chains were confirmed in vitro to be specific for cytomegalovirus antigens. A later analysis found that HLA-associated TCR beta chains were more clonally expanded and had lower generation probabilities than equally common non-associated chains. Several of the top co-occurrence clusters appeared to be linked to parvovirus B19, influenza, CMV and Epstein-Barr virus, according to a later analysis. The 87-base-pair reads could not distinguish some IMGT-functional V segments, including TRBV6-2 and TRBV6-3, so those segments were excluded.

Sequenced: PBMCs. The rearrangement joined TRBV18 to TRBJ2-3; 12 junctional bases match TRBD1. This sequence was found in a woman in her 40s in good health and CMV-seropositive. The CDR3 region: CASSPLGQGATDTQYF. The nucleotides read TGTGCCAGCTCACCTCTGGGACAGGGGGCTACAGATACGCAGTATTTT.